This T cell receptor (beta chain) was captured by sequencing in a study of cytomegalovirus exposure and HLA in healthy donors. Study-level results: After further analysis at a later stage, roughly 16,000 TCR beta sequences were associated with HLA alleles at 0.05 false discovery rate. TCR beta chains numbering under 200 were designated cytomegalovirus-associated. Presence/absence analyses rested on an assumption that sequencing depth was roughly uniform across donors.

Both 60 Vbeta primers and 13 Jbeta primers went into the PCR. Methods used by the authors: Later analysis identified approximately 88 million unique TCR beta chains, 10 million to 12 million shared. TCRdb's table, derived via immunoSEQ multiplex PCR, lists solely in-frame clones and lacks some. Clone size and V and J calls were adopted from that table, with D and trimming inferred from the DNA. The sample consists of some 99,000 clones, 73% of them appearing once. Concerning this clone: No antigen is known for it.

Per germline, CDR1 MNHEY and CDR2 SMNVEV (reference sequence). The V segment lost 5 bases and the J segment 6 bases; nucleotides outside the gene matches: 12. CDR3 length: 15 residues. Specimen: PBMCs. This TCR was sampled from a man between 40 and 49 years old in good health and CMV-seronegative. The chain joins TRBV27 to TRBJ2-7; 8 nucleotides agree with TRBD2. The CDR3 coding sequence is TGTGCCAGCAGTCCTAACCGGGGGGGTCCAATCGAGCAGTACTTC. Amino acids: CASSPNRGGPIEQYF.